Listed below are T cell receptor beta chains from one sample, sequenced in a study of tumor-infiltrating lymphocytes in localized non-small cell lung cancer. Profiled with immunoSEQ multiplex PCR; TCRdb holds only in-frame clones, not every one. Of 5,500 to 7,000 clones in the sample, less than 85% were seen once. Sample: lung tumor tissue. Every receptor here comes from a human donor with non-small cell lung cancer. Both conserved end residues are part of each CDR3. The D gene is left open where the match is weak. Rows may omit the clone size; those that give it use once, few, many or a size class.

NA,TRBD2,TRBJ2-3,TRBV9,TGTGCCAGCAGCGGCCGTACTAGCGGGGCAGATACGCAGTATTTT,CASSGRTSGADTQYF
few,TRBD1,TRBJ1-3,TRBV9,TGTGCCAGCAGCGGACGGGACAGTGATGGAAACACCATATATTTT,CASSGRDSDGNTIYF
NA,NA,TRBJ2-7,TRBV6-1,TGTGCCAGCAGTGACGGCGGAGATCTCTACGAGCAGTACTTC,CASSDGGDLYEQYF
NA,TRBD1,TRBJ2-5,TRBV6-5,TGTGCCAGCAGTCTTGACAGGGGAGAGACCCAGTACTTC,CASSLDRGETQYF
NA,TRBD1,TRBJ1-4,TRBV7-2,TGTGCCAGCAGCCCAGAGACAGGGAGTTATGAAAAACTGTTTTTT,CASSPETGSYEKLFF
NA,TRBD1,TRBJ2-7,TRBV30,TGTGCCTGGAGTCAAGGACAGGGTAAGAGCCGATTC,CAWSQGQGKSRF
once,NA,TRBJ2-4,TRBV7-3,TGTGCCAGCAGCTCCAGTTCAACAGGGATTCAAAACATTCAGTACTTC,CASSSSSTGIQNIQYF
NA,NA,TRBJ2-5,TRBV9,TGTGCCAGCAGCGTAATAGGCAGCCAAGAGACCCAGTACTTC,CASSVIGSQETQYF
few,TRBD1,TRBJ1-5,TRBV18,TGTGCCAGCTCACCGAGGACAGGGGGTAGCAATCAGCCCCAGCATTTT,CASSPRTGGSNQPQHF
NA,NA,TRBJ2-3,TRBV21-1,TGTGCCAGCAGCACAAGCGGGGGGCCTACATACGACCCTTTCACAGATACGCAGTATTTT,CASSTSGGPTYDPFTDTQYF
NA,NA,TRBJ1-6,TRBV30,TGTGCCTGGAGTGTGCTTCGGGCACCCCTCCACTTT,CAWSVLRAPLHF
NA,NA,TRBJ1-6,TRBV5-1,TGCGCCAGCAGCTTAAACAGGCCCTTTAATTCACCCCTCCACTTT,CASSLNRPFNSPLHF
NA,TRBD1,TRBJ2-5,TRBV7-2,TGTGCCAGCAATTGGGGACAGGGGAGAGAGACCCAGTACTTC,CASNWGQGRETQYF
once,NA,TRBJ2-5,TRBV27,TGTGCCAGCAGTTTCAGGGCCCAAGAGACCCAGTACTTC,CASSFRAQETQYF
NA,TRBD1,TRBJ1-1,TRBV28,TGTGCCAGCGGCGCAGGGGGTGAAGCTTTCTTT,CASGAGGEAFF
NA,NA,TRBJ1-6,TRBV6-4,TGTGCCAGCAGTGACTCGGGACGGTATAATTCACCCCTCCACTTT,CASSDSGRYNSPLHF
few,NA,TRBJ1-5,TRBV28,TGTGCCAGCACCTCCGGACAGATTAGCAATCAGCCCCAGCATTTT,CASTSGQISNQPQHF
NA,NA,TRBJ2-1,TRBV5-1,TGCGCCAGCAGCTTGAGGGGTGGTAATGAGCAGTTCTTC,CASSLRGGNEQFF
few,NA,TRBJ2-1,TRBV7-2,TGTGCCAGCAGGGAGGGGGCGCCCTACAATGAGCAGTTCTTC,CASREGAPYNEQFF
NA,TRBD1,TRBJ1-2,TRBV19,TGTGCCAGTATTAGGGACAGAACCAGTGGTGGCTACACCTTC,CASIRDRTSGGYTF
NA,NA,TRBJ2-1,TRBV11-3,TGTGCCAGCAGCTTTGTTAGGTTCAATGAGCAGTTCTTC,CASSFVRFNEQFF
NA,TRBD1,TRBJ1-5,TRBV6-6,TGTGCCAGCAGTTACCCAGACAGGGGGAAGCAGCCCCAGCATTTT,CASSYPDRGKQPQHF
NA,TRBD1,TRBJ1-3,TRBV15,TGTGCCACCAGCAGAGGGCCCTTACAGGGTAGGGGGCTCTCTGGAAACACCATATATTTT,CATSRGPLQGRGLSGNTIYF
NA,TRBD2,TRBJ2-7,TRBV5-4,TGTGCCAGCAGCGCGACTAGCGGGGGGGACTACGAGCAGTACTTC,CASSATSGGDYEQYF
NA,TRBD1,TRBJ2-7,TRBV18,TGTGCCAGCTCACAAGCCTTGGGACAGGGGCAGAACTACGAGCAGTACTTC,CASSQALGQGQNYEQYF
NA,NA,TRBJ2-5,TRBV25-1,TGTGCCAGCAGTCGCGACGGGGGGCGGGAGACCCAGTACTTC,CASSRDGGRETQYF
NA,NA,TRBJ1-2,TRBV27,TGTGCCAGCAGTTTGGGGGCGGACTATGGCTACACCTTC,CASSLGADYGYTF
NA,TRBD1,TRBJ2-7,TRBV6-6,TGTGCCAGCAGCTTCGACAGGGGTGGCGAGCAGTACTTC,CASSFDRGGEQYF
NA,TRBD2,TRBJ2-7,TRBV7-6,TGTGCCAGCAGCTTAGGGGGAGGGGAGCAGTACTTC,CASSLGGGEQYF
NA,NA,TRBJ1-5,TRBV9,TGTGCCAGCAGCGTAGGGATTGAACAGCCCCAGCATTTT,CASSVGIEQPQHF
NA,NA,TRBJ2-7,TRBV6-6,TGTGCCAGCAGTTACAGGGAAGGGGACTACGAGCAGTACTTC,CASSYREGDYEQYF
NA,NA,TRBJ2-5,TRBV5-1,TGCGCCAGCAGCCTCACAGGGCTAGAGACCCAGTACTTC,CASSLTGLETQYF
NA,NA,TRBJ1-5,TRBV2,TGTGCCAGCAGTGAAGCAGGTGGTCAGCCCCAGCATTTT,CASSEAGGQPQHF
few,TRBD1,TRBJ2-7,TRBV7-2,TGTGCCAGCAGCTTGACAGGGGGGGGCTCCTACGAGCAGTACTTC,CASSLTGGGSYEQYF
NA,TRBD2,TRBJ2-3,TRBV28,TGTGCCAGCAGTTTATTGGCTAGCGGGGGGGCGAGTACGCAGTATTTT,CASSLLASGGASTQYF
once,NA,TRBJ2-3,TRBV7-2,TGTGCCAGCAGCAGGACCCCAACGGGCACAGATACGCAGTATTTT,CASSRTPTGTDTQYF